This TCR beta chain was identified during a study of beta chain features in type 1 diabetes. Looking at the study overall: All samples combined gave over 100 million sorted cells for examination. Findings and limits, study-wide: The study notes PCR might favor shorter templates equally in patients and controls. There was a possibility that cDNA sequencing over-represented cells with high TCR expression.

The sequenced template was cDNA made from the entire isolated RNA. The data were produced by immunoSEQ multiplex PCR, yet TCRdb's version contains in-frame clones alone and is incomplete. The sample includes around 300,000 clones, around 7.3% of them seen just once. The V gene's germline CDR1 is MNHNS and CDR2 SASEGT. V lost 3 bases and J 4 bases, leaving 12 bases between the germline ends. This CDR3 has 15 residues. This clone was recorded at least ten times. Its specificity is unknown. CD45RO/CCR7/CD25/CD127/CD95/CD27 separated CD4+ naive, central memory, regulatory and stem cell-like memory cells by sorting.

The gene calls are TRBV6-1 and TRBJ1-4, with D unresolved. The clonotype comes from a woman aged 18 to 35 in good health. What was sequenced was central memory CD4+ T cells from blood. The DNA for the CDR3 is TGTGCCAGCAGTGATTCGACGGTTCTTAATGAAAAACTGTTTTTT. Protein: CASSDSTVLNEKLFF.